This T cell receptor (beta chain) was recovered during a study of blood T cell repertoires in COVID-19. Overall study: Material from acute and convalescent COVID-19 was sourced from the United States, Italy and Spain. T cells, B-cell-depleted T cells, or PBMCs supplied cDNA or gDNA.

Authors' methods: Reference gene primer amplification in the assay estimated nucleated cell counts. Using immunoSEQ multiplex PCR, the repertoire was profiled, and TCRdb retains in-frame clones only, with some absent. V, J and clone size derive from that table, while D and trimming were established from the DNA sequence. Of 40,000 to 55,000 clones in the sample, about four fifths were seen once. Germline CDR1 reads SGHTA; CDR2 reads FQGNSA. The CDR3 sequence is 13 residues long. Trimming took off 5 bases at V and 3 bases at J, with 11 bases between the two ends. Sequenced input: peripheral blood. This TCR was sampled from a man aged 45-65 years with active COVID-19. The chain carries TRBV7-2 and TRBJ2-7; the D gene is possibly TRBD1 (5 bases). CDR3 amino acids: CASSPQGGYEQYF. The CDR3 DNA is TGTGCCAGCAGCCCCCAGGGCGGCTACGAGCAGTACTTC.